Listed below are T cell receptor beta chains from one sample, sequenced in a study of blood T cell repertoires in COVID-19. Data came from immunoSEQ multiplex PCR; TCRdb stores just in-frame clones and leaves some out. The sample has over 350,000 clones, 88% seen once. Sequenced: PBMCs or T cells enriched from blood (not recorded which). The receptor source for this set is a woman aged 18-29 years who had recovered from COVID-19. Each CDR3 is given with its conserved first and last residue. The order of the fields is D gene, clone size, V gene, J gene, CDR3 DNA, CDR3 protein. The D gene is left open where the match is weak. Clone size is stated in some rows and not others, as once, few, many or a class when expanded.

-	-	TRBV5-1	TRBJ1-4	TGCGCCAGCAGCTTAGGACATGCAACTAATGAAAAACTGTTTTTT	CASSLGHATNEKLFF
-	-	TRBV6-2/TRBV6-3	TRBJ2-1	TGTGCCAGCAGTTACGGTGTCAGTGCTTCCAACCTTAACGAGCAGTTCTTC	CASSYGVSASNLNEQFF
-	-	TRBV3-1/TRBV3-2	TRBJ1-2	TGTGCCAGCAGCCAAGCGGTGTCAGGGAAAACCTTAGCCTTC	CASSQAVSGKTLAF
TRBD1	-	TRBV23-1	TRBJ1-5	TGCGCCAGCAGACCCCATACTACAGGGGGAAGCAATCAGCCCCAGCATTTT	CASRPHTTGGSNQPQHF
-	-	TRBV6-4	TRBJ2-1	TGTGCCAGCAGTTCCGACAGATTCTCCTACAATGAGCAGTTCTTC	CASSSDRFSYNEQFF
-	-	TRBV5-1	TRBJ1-4	TGCGCCAGCAGCTTGGGCCCTGGAGGGGAAAAACTGTTTTTT	CASSLGPGGEKLFF
TRBD1	-	TRBV19	TRBJ1-6	TGTGCCAGTAGTATTAGGGACAGGGGATCACCCCTCCACTTT	CASSIRDRGSPLHF
-	-	TRBV7-9	TRBJ1-2	TGTGCCAGCAGCCCCCGCGGCACAGGGAAAGACACCTTC	CASSPRGTGKDTF
-	-	TRBV3-1/TRBV3-2	TRBJ2-1	TGTGCCAGCAGCCTAGGAGGATACAATGAGCAGTTCTTC	CASSLGGYNEQFF
TRBD1	-	TRBV7-2	TRBJ2-1	TGTGCCAGCAGCTTAGTAAATTTGGGGACAGTCAGGATTCACAATGAGCAGTTCTTC	CASSLVNLGTVRIHNEQFF
-	-	TRBV5-4	TRBJ1-4	TGTGCCAGCAGCTCGCAGGGGAAGGCTAATGAAAAACTGTTTTTT	CASSSQGKANEKLFF
TRBD1	-	TRBV7-3	TRBJ2-3	TGTGCCAGCAGAGCCCGGGACAGCGAAACAGATACGCAGTATTTT	CASRARDSETDTQYF
TRBD1	once	TRBV6-5	TRBJ1-6	TGTGCCAGCAGGAACCAGGGGGCTACTTCACCCCTCCACTTT	CASRNQGATSPLHF
TRBD1	once	TRBV28	TRBJ1-4	TGTGCCAGCAGTTTAGGGACAGGGAATGAAAAACTGTTTTTT	CASSLGTGNEKLFF
-	-	TRBV4-1	TRBJ1-5	TGCGCCAGCAGCCAAGGAGCAAGCCAGCCCCAGCATTTT	CASSQGASQPQHF
-	-	TRBV2	TRBJ2-7	TGTGCCAGCAGTGAATACGGCGAGCAGTACTTC	CASSEYGEQYF
TRBD1	-	TRBV11-2	TRBJ1-2	TGTGCCAGCAGCCAGGGACAGGGGTCTTTCGGCTACACCTTC	CASSQGQGSFGYTF
-	-	TRBV11-2	TRBJ2-3	TGTGCCAGCAGCTTAGAACAGGTGCGCACAGATACGCAGTATTTT	CASSLEQVRTDTQYF
TRBD2	-	TRBV7-9	TRBJ2-4	TGTGCCAGCAGCTTAACTTTTGGAGCGGGGGCCGAAAACATTCAGTACTTC	CASSLTFGAGAENIQYF
-	-	TRBV6-4	TRBJ2-6	TGTGCCAGCAGAGGACACCCTAACCTTCGGGCCAACGTCCTGACTTTC	CASRGHPNLRANVLTF
-	-	TRBV5-4	TRBJ1-2	TGTGCCAGCAGCTTGGTCCTATCCGTTGACTATGGCTACACCTTC	CASSLVLSVDYGYTF
-	-	TRBV7-9	TRBJ2-2	TGTGCCAGCAGCTTCGGGGGCACCGGGGAGCTGTTTTTT	CASSFGGTGELFF
-	-	TRBV7-9	TRBJ1-5	TGTGCCAGCACCTCCGGTTTTGGGCTTCATCAGCCCCAGCATTTT	CASTSGFGLHQPQHF
TRBD2	-	TRBV2	TRBJ2-4	TGTGCCAGCACTCCGGGACTAGCGGGGGTACTAGCCAAAAACATTCAGTACTTC	CASTPGLAGVLAKNIQYF
TRBD1	-	TRBV2	TRBJ1-5	TGTGCCAGCAATCTGGGACAGGGGGCCAGCGGGCCCCAGCATTTT	CASNLGQGASGPQHF
-	-	TRBV5-1	TRBJ2-7	TGCGCCAGTTCAGGGGACTACGAGCAGTACTTC	CASSGDYEQYF
TRBD1	few	TRBV18	TRBJ1-5	TGTGCCAGCTCCCTAACATCGGGACAGGGGTTTAGCAATCAGCCCCAGCATTTT	CASSLTSGQGFSNQPQHF
-	-	TRBV6-5	TRBJ1-2	TGTGCCAGCACAGACCACCCCCGAGGGTCCGGCTACACCTTC	CASTDHPRGSGYTF
TRBD2	-	TRBV2	TRBJ2-7	TGTGCCAGCAGTGAATGGGAGGGCTCCCTAGCGGGGCTAACCTACGAGCAGTACTTC	CASSEWEGSLAGLTYEQYF
-	-	TRBV19	TRBJ1-1	TGTGCCAGTAGTATTGGGGAGGTGGGAGCGGCTTTCTTT	CASSIGEVGAAFF
TRBD1	-	TRBV18	TRBJ1-1	TGTGCCAGCTCACCGGGACAGGGGGCTTGGTATACTGAAGCTTTCTTT	CASSPGQGAWYTEAFF
TRBD1	once	TRBV6-5	TRBJ2-7	TGTGCCAGCAGTAAGGGACAGGGGAGTCACGAGCAGTACTTC	CASSKGQGSHEQYF
-	few	TRBV5-1	TRBJ2-7	TGCGCCAGCAGCTTGGACAGTTCATCTCTCTACGAGCAGTACTTC	CASSLDSSSLYEQYF